This T cell receptor beta chain appears in the sequencing data of a study of Graves' ophthalmopathy and Graves' hyperthyroidism (dated by TCRdb to 2016 to 2018). With regard to the full study: Peripheral blood was collected at initial diagnosis, before any treatment. To tell Graves' ophthalmopathy apart from Graves' hyperthyroidism, and to predict which patients would progress to ophthalmopathy, the study relied on TCR beta repertoire signatures. In total, approximately 130 blood samples were TCR-sequenced: 43 ophthalmopathy, roughly 77 hyperthyroidism and some 17 hyperthyroidism-to-ophthalmopathy patients. To explore V-J signatures that separate ophthalmopathy from hyperthyroidism, a discovery set of around 97 patients was enrolled, consisting of 40 to 45 with ophthalmopathy and fewer than 60 with stable hyperthyroidism. For independent validation, a separate cohort was made up of 18 to 20 hyperthyroidism patients plus 17 patients who later progressed from hyperthyroidism to ophthalmopathy. T-cell repertoires of thyroid tissue and blood were compared in several hyperthyroidism patients. Once sampling was done, hyperthyroidism patients were given methimazole at a starting dose of 30 mg daily, while ophthalmopathy patients were given high-dose intravenous methylprednisolone. The 100 discovery patients were divided at random into training and test sets in a 7:3 ratio.

Ten or more counts support this clonotype. Its cognate antigen has yet to be identified. It has no much larger one-base neighbor in the sample; base qualities were not kept. Overall study results and their limits: Sample size was not statistically predetermined, and group allocation was not concealed from the investigators. The 13-signature model separated ophthalmopathy from stable hyperthyroidism with around 90% sensitivity and approximately 83% specificity in cross-validation, and 80%/75% in the test set. In validation, the model predicted ophthalmopathy progression with nearly 71% sensitivity and roughly 72% specificity; 12 predicted patients were CT-confirmed with GO in a median of approximately 6.2 months. Most of the expanded thyroid clonotypes with a frequency above 0.001 were also detected in blood, and it was suggested that the thyroid immune response may be reflected by blood repertoires.

The ophthalmopathy patients had moderately to severely active disease, with a Clinical Activity Score of 3 or higher, a NOSPECS grade of 4 or higher, and a disease duration of less than 3 months. Patients were excluded if they had other autoimmune diseases, uncontrolled infections, pregnancy or lactation. Diagnosis was based on clinical symptoms, serum thyroxine, TRAb, thyroid ultrasound and orbital computed tomography. Ficoll-Paque density gradient centrifugation was used to isolate PBMCs from about 10 ml of fresh peripheral blood. Total RNA was extracted using Trizol reagent, and RNA quality was checked on an Agilent 2100 Bioanalyzer. For repertoire sequencing, TCR beta CDR3 regions were amplified from RNA transcripts. The first round was an RT-PCR using HTBI primers with the Qiagen OneStep RT-PCR kit, and this first round was followed by a second-round multiplex PCR, then size selection and purification. Libraries were sequenced on an Illumina HiSeq2000 using paired-end 100 bp reads. The authors processed their data as follows. SOAPnuke was used to process the reads, removing any read that contained adapters or uncalled bases, had a mean Phred below 15, or lacked an exact match to the constant primer or identifier. High-quality paired reads were merged with COPE v1.2.5. Clonotypes were defined as unique nucleotide sequences and were aligned to IMGT TRB V, D and J references using MiTCR v1.1. Only V-J combinations with frequency above 0.0001 were analysed, covering around 99% of repertoires. For each V-J combination, a TCR clonal expansion and chaos score was defined as F50 clonal expansion divided by the chaos observed in the TCRdist matrix. Welch's t-statistics and random forest were used to reduce the features to about a dozen V-J combinations, which were then used as input to a naive Bayes classifier. The Morisita-Horn index was used to measure how similar the thyroid and blood repertoires were. In TCRdb, the public reads were trimmed at Q25 with fastp and aligned with MiXCR, with productive beta chains retained. Rows with one shared CDR3 protein collapse into an entry with the most common genes and DNA. TCRdb, not the original authors, processed these V and J calls. For this sample the table gives about 410,000 distinct CDR3 sequences, of which 18% were detected only once. The ten most abundant clones make up 1.6% of the sample.

Trimming takes 7 bases from V and 0 bases from J, and the germline ends sit 18 bases apart. From the cysteine through the phenylalanine, the CDR3 covers 16 amino acids. CDR3 DNA is the only sequence kept; it has 48 bases, read in frame from the first base. The sequence derives from a young woman with Graves' ophthalmopathy. Donor details come from another sample of the same person, matched by shared clones. The chain is assembled from TRBV12-3 or TRBV12-4 and TRBJ1-1; possibly the D gene is TRBD1, per 6 matching bases. The specimen was peripheral blood. The CDR3 protein sequence reads: CASTTPRGVMNTEAFF. In nucleotides, the sequence is TGTGCCAGCACAACGCCAAGGGGGGTCATGAACACTGAAGCTTTCTTT.